Listed here are 10 T cell receptor beta chains from one sample, sequenced in a study of shared clonotypes between healthy human individuals. Libraries were prepared by immunoSEQ multiplex PCR; TCRdb keeps only in-frame clonotypes and omits some of them. The sample carries 2.3 million or so clones, about 92% recorded once. The sequenced sample consisted of naive CD4+ T cells from PBMCs. As for subset: CD45RA+ positively selected. These receptors all come from a man between 18 and 29 years old in good health. Some clones in this sample may be carry-over from other donors' samples.

The V gene is TRBV7-8, the J gene TRBJ2-5, with D perhaps assigned TRBD1 or TRBD2 (5 bases each). CDR1 is SGHVS, CDR2 FQNEAQ, per germline. The CDR3 totals 16 residues. The germline V and J ends were trimmed by 4 bases and 5 bases, with 20 bases remaining between them. The CDR3 sequence is CASSSDRWGLDETQYF. CDR3 coding DNA: TGTGCCAGCAGCTCAGATCGGTGGGGGTTGGATGAGACCCAGTACTTC.

The CDR3 region has the DNA TGTGCCAGCAGTTTGCCCGCAGGCCACAATCAGCCCCAGCATTTT. Amino acids: CASSLPAGHNQPQHF. This chain connects TRBV28 to TRBJ1-5; D is uncertain. V lost 3 bases and J lost 3, with 12 bases in between. Germline CDR1 is MDHEN and CDR2 is SYDVKM. The CDR3 loop spans 15 amino acids.

This chain connects TRBV6-4 to TRBJ2-2; TRBD1 or TRBD2 may be the D gene (6 bases each). The CDR3 extends over 14 amino acids. CDR1 and CDR2 from the germline V gene are MRHNA and SNTAGT. V dropped 3 bases and J dropped 4 bases, with 9 bases sitting between them. For the CDR3, the DNA is TGTGCCAGCAGTGAACAGGGAGGCACCGGGGAGCTGTTTTTT. It codes for CASSEQGGTGELFF.

V is TRBV30 and J is TRBJ2-1; D is tentatively TRBD1 or TRBD2 (5 bases each). The ends were cut back, 8 bases at V and 4 bases at J, with 21 bases in the middle. The CDR3 loop spans 15 amino acids. CDR1 GTSNPN and CDR2 SVGIG come from the germline V gene (reference sequence). This CDR3 reads CALAPIGGAYNEQFF. The CDR3 DNA reads as TGTGCCCTGGCCCCTATTGGGGGAGCTTACAATGAGCAGTTCTTC.

This clone was counted once. The chain couples TRBV6-6 to TRBJ2-3, with no clear D. V was pared by 4 bases and J by 2 bases, with 7 bases between. CDR1 and CDR2 from the germline V gene are MNHNY and SVGAGI (reference sequence). This CDR3 has 13 amino acids. This CDR3 is CASSSGPTDTQYF. The CDR3 DNA follows: TGTGCCAGCAGTTCCGGGCCCACAGATACGCAGTATTTT.

In regard to this clone: The same CDR3 can be traced to other DNA sequences in this sample. This chain connects TRBV25-1 to TRBJ2-2; the match to TRBD1 covers 11 bases. The CDR3 sequence is 16 residues long. Germline V lookup: CDR1 MGHDK, CDR2 SYGVNS. J lost 8 bases, V lost 3 bases, and 8 bases had no gene match. The chain's CDR3 is CASSDPGQGATGELFF. In DNA, the CDR3 is TGTGCCAGCAGTGACCCAGGACAGGGGGCAACTGGGGAGCTGTTTTTT.

In regard to this clone: The sample carries other DNA sequences with the same CDR3. The rearrangement links TRBV7-9 to TRBJ1-1; D not resolved. The CDR3 covers 14 residues. Germline V gene sequence: CDR1 SEHNR, CDR2 FQNEAQ (reference sequence). V lost 3 bases, J lost 1 base, and 9 bases lay in between. CDR3 DNA: TGTGCCAGCAGCTTTGCTGGGTCGAACACTGAAGCTTTCTTT. Translating gives CASSFAGSNTEAFF.

V is TRBV7-6 and J is TRBJ2-7, with TRBD2 matching over 8 bases. Germline V gives CDR1 SGHVS, CDR2 FNYEAQ. J was trimmed by 7 bases and V by 5 bases; bases with no gene match: 13. This CDR3 contains 15 residues. CDR3 nucleotide sequence: TGTGCCAGCAGCCCACCGGGACTAGGTCGTTATGAGCAGTACTTC. This translates into CASSPPGLGRYEQYF.

The rearrangement joins TRBV5-1 to TRBJ2-3; D is perhaps TRBD1 (5 bases). Germline V lookup: CDR1 SGHRS, CDR2 YFSETQ. The V end was cut by 4 bases, the J end by 3 bases, with 12 bases between. The CDR3 totals 14 residues. The CDR3 sequence is CASSRDRRTDTQYF. The CDR3 DNA reads TGCGCCAGCAGCCGTGACAGAAGGACAGATACGCAGTATTTT.

V and J are TRBV29-1 and TRBJ2-7; either TRBD1 or TRBD2 may fit D (5 bases each). Trimming stripped 5 bases from V and 7 bases from J, with 18 bases between. CDR3 size: 13 residues. CDR1 is SQVTM, CDR2 ANQGSEA, per germline. DNA of the CDR3: TGCAGCGTTTTTCCCCCAGGGAGAGGGGAGCAGTACTTC. Translation: CSVFPPGRGEQYF.